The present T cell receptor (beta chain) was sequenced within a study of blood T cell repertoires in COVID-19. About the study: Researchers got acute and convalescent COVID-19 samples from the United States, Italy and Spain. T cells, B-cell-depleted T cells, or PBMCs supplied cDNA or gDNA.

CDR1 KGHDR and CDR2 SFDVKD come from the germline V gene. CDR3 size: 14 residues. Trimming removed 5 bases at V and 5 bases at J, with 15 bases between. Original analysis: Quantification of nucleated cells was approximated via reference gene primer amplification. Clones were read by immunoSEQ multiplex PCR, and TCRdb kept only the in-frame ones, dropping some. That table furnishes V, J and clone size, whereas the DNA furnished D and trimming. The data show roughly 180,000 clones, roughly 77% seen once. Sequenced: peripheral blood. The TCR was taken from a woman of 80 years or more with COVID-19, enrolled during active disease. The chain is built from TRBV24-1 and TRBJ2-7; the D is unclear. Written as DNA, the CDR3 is TGTGCCACCAGTGGGGCCCCTCCCCAAAACGAGCAGTACTTC. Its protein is CATSGAPPQNEQYF.